A selection of T cell receptor beta chains follows, all from one sample in a study of T cell responses to AZD1222 COVID-19 vaccine. Profiled with immunoSEQ multiplex PCR; TCRdb holds only in-frame clones, not every one. The data show approximately 110,000 clones, with 88% seen just once and about 9.1% held by the top ten. This material consisted of peripheral blood, taken on day 0 of AZD1222 vaccination. These receptors all come from an adult in good health. The CDR3 runs from the conserved cysteine through the conserved F or W. Each record gives: V gene, clone size, CDR3 protein. Clone size appears in some rows only: once, few, many, or a class for an expanded clone.

>TRBV6-5|.
CASSSLAGGSGELFF
>TRBV4-1|.
CASSLSGSIYEQYF
>TRBV4-1|.
CASAQGHSGNTIYF
>TRBV3-1/TRBV3-2|.
CASSQDRQSPVQPQHF
>TRBV6-6|.
CASSYGGQGGSPLHF
>TRBV6-2/TRBV6-3|.
CASSLGSGNEQFF
>TRBV10-3|.
CAISESKGTGSIEAFF
>TRBV5-4|few
CASSSRDRAYGYTF
>TRBV27|.
CASSINRQGEQYF
>TRBV10-2|.
CASSPLFLAYNEQFF
>TRBV19|.
CASSGRTSGSLNEQFF
>TRBV11-2|.
CASSPGTSSGGYTF
>TRBV24-1|.
CATSDSLGTVDNEQFF
>TRBV16|.
CASSPETGDYGYTF
>TRBV21-1|.
CASSKGGLEGTSYNSPLHF
>TRBV18|.
CASSPGQGIVYEQYF
>TRBV7-6|.
CASSLGASGLYNEQFF
>TRBV28|.
CASSLRTSGVAKNIQYF
>TRBV24-1|.
CATSVGSSGTDTQYF
>TRBV19|.
CASSIGTSGSYEQFF
>TRBV11-2|.
CASSFLASKVDEQFF
>TRBV14|.
CASSPSLVGQTQYF
>TRBV3-1/TRBV3-2|.
CASSSPELAGGKAGELFF
>TRBV28|.
CASSLGRGRGSSYNEQFF
>TRBV2|.
CASNRGAVNSPLHF
>TRBV5-1|.
CASSGTSGKGEQYF
>TRBV2|.
CASSEGVGNEQFF
>TRBV7-8|.
CASSGQGPGNTIYF
>TRBV10-1|.
CASSESRGDTGELFF
>TRBV10-2|.
CASSGWSNQPQHF
>TRBV19|.
CASSIMLGTGPFRQPQHF
>TRBV2|.
CASFGGSSYNEQFF
>TRBV9|.
CASSSGQGGGYTF
>TRBV9|once
CASSATGTGRSEQYF
>TRBV5-4|.
CASSTPGQGLEQYF
>TRBV12-3/TRBV12-4|.
CASRDLNWGYTF
>TRBV5-4|.
CASSPILSGRETQYF
>TRBV2|.
CASSEVSSDEQFF
>TRBV5-5|once
CASSLRGGAALSEQFF
>TRBV19|.
CASSIDPRVTSSTDTQYF
>TRBV2|.
CASSPGAKNIQYF
>TRBV5-4|.
CASSLGTDNEKLFF
>TRBV29-1|.
CSVDGLPGGTDTQYF
>TRBV15|few
CATSRDEWEREQYQETQYF
>TRBV5-1|once
CASSLAGGSSDTQYF
>TRBV9|.
CASSVAAGSGTDTQYF
>TRBV11-3|once
CASSLDPPGGYTDTQYF
>TRBV10-3|.
CAIRRQDLSSGNTIYF